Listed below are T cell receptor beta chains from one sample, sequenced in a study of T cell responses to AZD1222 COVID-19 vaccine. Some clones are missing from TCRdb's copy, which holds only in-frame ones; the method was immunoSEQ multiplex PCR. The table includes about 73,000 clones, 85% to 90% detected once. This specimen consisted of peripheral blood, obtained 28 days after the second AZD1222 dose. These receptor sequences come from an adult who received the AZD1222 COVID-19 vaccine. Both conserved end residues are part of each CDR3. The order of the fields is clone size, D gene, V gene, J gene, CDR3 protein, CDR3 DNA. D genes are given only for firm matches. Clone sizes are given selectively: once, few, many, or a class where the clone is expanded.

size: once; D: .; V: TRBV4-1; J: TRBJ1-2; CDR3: CASSQVSATGYTF; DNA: TGCGCCAGCAGCCAAGTGTCGGCGACTGGCTACACCTTC
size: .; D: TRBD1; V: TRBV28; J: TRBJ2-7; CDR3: CASSPLSLQGLVYEQYF; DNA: TGTGCCAGCAGTCCTTTATCGCTACAGGGGCTAGTCTACGAGCAGTACTTC
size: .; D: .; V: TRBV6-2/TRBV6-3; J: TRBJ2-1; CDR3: CASSYPRGGYNEQFF; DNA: TGTGCCAGCAGTTACCCGCGAGGGGGGTACAATGAGCAGTTCTTC
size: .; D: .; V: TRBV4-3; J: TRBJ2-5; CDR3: CASSWIRDVRETQYF; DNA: TGCGCCAGCAGCTGGATCCGGGACGTAAGAGAAACCCAGTACTTC
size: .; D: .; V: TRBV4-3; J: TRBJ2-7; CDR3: CASSQVRSSSYEQYF; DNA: TGCGCCAGCAGCCAAGTACGGAGTAGCTCCTACGAGCAGTACTTC
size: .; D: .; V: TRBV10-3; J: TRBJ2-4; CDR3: CAISDRVVAKNIQYF; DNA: TGTGCCATCAGTGACCGGGTTGTTGCCAAAAACATTCAGTACTTC
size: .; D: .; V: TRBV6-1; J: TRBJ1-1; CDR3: CASSEQEGPNTEAFF; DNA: TGTGCCAGCAGTGAACAGGAGGGACCGAACACTGAAGCTTTCTTT
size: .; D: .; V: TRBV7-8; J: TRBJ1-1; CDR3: CASSRLRGEAFF; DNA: TGTGCCAGCAGCCGACTCAGGGGAGAAGCTTTCTTT
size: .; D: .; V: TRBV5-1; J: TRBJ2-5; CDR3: CASSLARQETQYF; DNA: TGCGCCAGCAGCTTGGCCAGGCAAGAGACCCAGTACTTC
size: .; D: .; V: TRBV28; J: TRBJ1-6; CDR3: CASSGDRSSYNSPLHF; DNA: TGTGCCAGCAGCGGTGACAGGAGCTCCTATAATTCACCCCTCCACTTT
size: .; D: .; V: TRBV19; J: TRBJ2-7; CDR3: CASSMGLFSYEQYF; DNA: TGTGCCAGTAGTATGGGACTGTTCTCCTACGAGCAGTACTTC
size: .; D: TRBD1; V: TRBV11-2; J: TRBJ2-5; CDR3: CASSLGQGAQETQYF; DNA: TGTGCCAGCAGCTTAGGTCAGGGGGCGCAGGAGACCCAGTACTTC
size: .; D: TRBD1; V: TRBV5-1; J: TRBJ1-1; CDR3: CASSPREGASTEAFF; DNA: TGCGCCAGCAGCCCTAGGGAGGGGGCTTCAACTGAAGCTTTCTTT
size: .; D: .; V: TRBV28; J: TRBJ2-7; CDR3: CASSPGQRASYEQYF; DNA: TGTGCCAGCAGCCCCGGACAGCGAGCCTCCTACGAGCAGTACTTC
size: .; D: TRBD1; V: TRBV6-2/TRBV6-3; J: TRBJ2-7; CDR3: CASSYGTVRTCEQYF; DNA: TGTGCCAGCAGCTATGGGACAGTCCGTACCTGCGAGCAGTACTTC
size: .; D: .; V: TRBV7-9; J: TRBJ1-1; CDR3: CASSLLRGRDTEAFF; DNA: TGTGCCAGCAGCTTACTTAGGGGTCGGGACACTGAAGCTTTCTTT
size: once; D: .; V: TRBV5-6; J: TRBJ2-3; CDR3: CASSLGHTQYF; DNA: TGTGCCAGCAGCTTAGGACATACGCAGTATTTT
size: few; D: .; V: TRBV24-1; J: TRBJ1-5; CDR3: CATSDPRGPSGQPQHF; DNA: TGTGCCACCAGTGATCCCCGGGGGCCCTCTGGGCAGCCCCAGCATTTT
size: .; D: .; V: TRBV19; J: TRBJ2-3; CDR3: CASSRRDTQYF; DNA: TGTGCCAGTAGTAGGCGGGATACGCAGTATTTT
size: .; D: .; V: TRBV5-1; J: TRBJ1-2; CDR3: CASSSAGGAHGYTF; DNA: TGCGCCAGCAGCTCGGCAGGAGGGGCCCATGGCTACACCTTC
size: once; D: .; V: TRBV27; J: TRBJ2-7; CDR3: CASSFRRAHEQYF; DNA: TGTGCCAGCAGTTTTCGAAGGGCCCACGAGCAGTACTTC
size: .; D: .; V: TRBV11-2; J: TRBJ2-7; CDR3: CASSLVTWDIRYEQYF; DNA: TGTGCCAGCAGCTTGGTGACATGGGACATCCGATACGAGCAGTACTTC
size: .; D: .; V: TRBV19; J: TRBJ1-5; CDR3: CASSIDRDSNQPQHF; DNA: TGTGCCAGTAGTATAGATAGGGACAGCAATCAGCCCCAGCATTTT
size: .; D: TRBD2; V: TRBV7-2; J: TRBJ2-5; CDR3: CASSLPGLVGYTETQYF; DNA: TGTGCCAGCAGCTTACCCGGACTAGTCGGCTACACAGAGACCCAGTACTTC
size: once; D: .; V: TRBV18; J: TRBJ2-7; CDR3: CASSSNRDEQYF; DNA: TGTGCCAGCTCATCCAACAGGGACGAGCAGTACTTC
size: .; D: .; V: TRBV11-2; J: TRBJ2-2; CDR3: CASSPSPRSGELFF; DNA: TGTGCCAGCAGCCCATCCCCCAGGTCCGGGGAGCTGTTTTTT
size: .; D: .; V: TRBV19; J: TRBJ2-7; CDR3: CASRFSIFDPHEQYF; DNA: TGTGCCAGTAGGTTCAGCATTTTTGACCCTCACGAGCAGTACTTC
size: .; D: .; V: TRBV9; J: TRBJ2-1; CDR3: CASSRVGSPWDEQFF; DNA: TGTGCCAGCAGCAGAGTCGGGAGCCCTTGGGATGAGCAGTTCTTC
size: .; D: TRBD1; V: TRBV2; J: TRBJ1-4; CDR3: CASRRDRANEKLFF; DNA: TGTGCCAGCAGGAGGGACAGGGCGAATGAAAAACTGTTTTTT
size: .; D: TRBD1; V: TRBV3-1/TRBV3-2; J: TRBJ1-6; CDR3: CASRQTGTAFNSPLHF; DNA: TGTGCCAGCAGACAAACCGGGACAGCGTTTAATTCACCCCTCCACTTT
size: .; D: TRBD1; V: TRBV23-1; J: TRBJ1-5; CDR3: CASSQWRDRGPNQPQHF; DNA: TGCGCCAGCAGTCAATGGAGGGACAGGGGCCCCAATCAGCCCCAGCATTTT